Given below is one TCR beta chain in context. This clonotype was seen many times. This clone's antigen is unknown. No qualities accompany the bases; no much larger clone lies one base away. Sequencing took place on an Illumina HiSeq 2500. TCR beta libraries were prepared by quantitative 5'-RACE with molecular barcodes. In the paper's pipeline: To identify disease-linked TCR variants, a new computational method was used, one built on a probabilistic model of VDJ rearrangement. The public reads were reanalyzed by TCRdb: fastp trimming at Q25, MiXCR alignment, in-frame beta chains only. Each entry merges the rows of one CDR3 protein and shows their most common DNA and genes. These V and J calls originate from TCRdb's pipeline instead of the authors' own analysis. The sample includes about 210,000 distinct CDR3 sequences, with approximately 7.3% observed a single time. The top ten constitute around 14% of the sample.

The CDR3, from cysteine to phenylalanine, totals 13 residues. The read is trimmed to its CDR3 DNA, 39 bases read in frame from base 1. Looking up the germline V gene yields CDR1 SGHAT and CDR2 FQNNGV. V lost 5 bases and J lost 8 bases, and the count of bases not matched to a germline gene is 6. This sample was included in a study of CD8 T cells in ankylosing spondylitis (dated by TCRdb to about 2017). Some background on the complete study: The study set out to find disease-linked TCR variants by profiling T cell receptor beta repertoires in ankylosing spondylitis patients and healthy donors. The full study cohort was made up of approximately 24 ankylosing spondylitis patients and 108 healthy donors. Peripheral blood was sampled, and synovial fluid was additionally collected from ankylosing spondylitis patients.

What the work shows at the level of the full study, not this receptor alone: Some of the motif variants had been reported before in the synovial fluid and blood of reactive arthritis patients, a finding that suggests common disease-initiation mechanisms. Blood from ankylosing spondylitis patients appeared to be characterized by a TCR beta motif made up of several highly homologous amino acid variants. Significant enrichment of the disease-linked clones was reported in matched synovial fluid samples from ankylosing spondylitis patients. A CD8+ phenotype was shown by the disease-linked clones, which were found at relatively low frequencies in peripheral blood.

The source of this sequence is a male donor with ankylosing spondylitis. This chain is built from TRBV11-2 and TRBJ2-1, and TRBD1 matches 7 of the central bases. Sequences were obtained from blood, either unsorted or a sorted T cell fraction (not recorded which). This receptor has the CDR3 CASSRGPSDEQFF. At the DNA level, the sequence is TGTGCCAGCAGCAGGGGGCCCTCCGATGAGCAGTTCTTC.